This T cell receptor beta chain was found in a study of T cell repertoires in cytomegalovirus infection. CDR1 and CDR2 from the germline V gene are SGHVS and FQNEAQ. V lost 1 base, J lost 0 bases, and 9 bases lay in between. The CDR3 runs 15 residues. TCRdb recomputed calls from the reads with MiXCR, one row per CDR3 protein. The data show about 230,000 distinct CDR3 sequences, 6.5% seen once. This clonotype was counted ten times or more. Specimen: PBMCs. This receptor was taken from a human donor in good health (CMV status not recorded). Some clones in this sample may be carry-over from other donors' samples. The chain employs TRBV7-8 and TRBJ1-1; D gene uncertain. CDR3 nucleotide sequence: TGTGCCAGCAGCTTAGGAAGGGTCCTGAACACTGAAGCTTTCTTT. The encoded protein is CASSLGRVLNTEAFF.